This TCR beta chain was identified during a study of CD8+ T cells in alopecia areata (dated by TCRdb to the late 2010s). Turning to the overall study: Treated patients were enrolled in an open-label pilot trial of oral tofacitinib, 5 to 10 mg twice daily, for moderate-to-severe alopecia areata. RNA was obtained with the PAXgene miRNA kit for fixed scalp, the miRNeasy kit for PBMCs, and the RNeasy kit for mouse skin. TCRbeta CDR3 regions were amplified by immunoSEQ multiplex PCR using 35 Vbeta forward and 13 Jbeta reverse primers. In humans, TCRbeta sequencing was performed on scalp tissue and on sorted CD4+ and CD8+ peripheral blood T cells from healthy controls and from patients with patchy or totalis/universalis alopecia areata. Biopsies were taken from tofacitinib-treated patients at baseline and again at 4 and 24 weeks into treatment, and several of those patients also had a later scalp biopsy. Tofacitinib was administered for 6 to 18 months, and 6 months of follow-up off drug were then conducted to assess delayed response and recurrence. High-throughput TCRbeta sequencing was used to examine T cell clonal expansion in alopecia areata in both the C3H/HeJ mouse model and human patients. Scalp clonality was compared across normal scalp (n=4), patchy alopecia areata scalp (n=8), and alopecia totalis/universalis scalp (n=8).

Taken with the paper, the label for time point translates to: baseline before oral tofacitinib. Lesional scalp punch biopsies and peripheral blood were obtained from alopecia areata patients. PBMCs were separated by density centrifugation and stained for CD3, CD4 and CD8, after which CD4+ and CD8+ T cells were sorted on a FACSAria. CDR3 length: 15 amino acids, cysteine to phenylalanine. Only the CDR3 part of the read is kept: 45 bases, read in frame from the first base. Based on the germline V gene, the CDR1 and CDR2 sequences are SGHTA and FQGNSA. Cut back by 2 bases and 1 base, the V and J ends lie 12 bases apart. The study at large found these results: Compared with normal scalp, lesional scalp had higher clonality and more expanded CD8+ clones, particularly in alopecia totalis/universalis, a pattern that suggests antigenic drive. Shared TCR sequences between patients were less evident than in mice, which may be partly attributable to HLA diversity in the patient population. Unlike mouse skin, where gammadelta T cells dominate, normal human skin contains resident alphabeta T cells that get sequenced too, which complicates analysis of the scalp TCR repertoire.

Library method: the immunoSEQ multiplex PCR assay. To provide template for TCR sequencing, every sample had RNA extracted and reverse transcribed into cDNA. First-strand cDNA was synthesized using SuperScript III with a 2:1 mix of oligo-dT and random hexamers. Amplification bias was assessed with a synthetic immune receptor repertoire, and residual bias was removed computationally. The study's own analysis went as follows. Raw reads were preprocessed for error removal, and CDR3 was defined according to IMGT conventions as running from the conserved cysteine to phenylalanine. Clonality was computed by normalizing Shannon entropy by log2 of the number of productive unique TCRs and subtracting the result from 1. Whether scalp clones were CD4 or CD8 was inferred by matching scalp TCRbeta sequences against CD4 and CD8 repertoires sorted from blood. TCRdb's version of the immuneACCESS table is confined to in-frame rearrangements and falls short of the full clone set. An unresolved V gene accounts for under half of the shortfall where checked; the remainder is of unknown origin. V, J and clone size derive from that table, while D and trimming were established from the DNA sequence. For this sample there are roughly 250,000 clones; 67% appear just once. Of the sample, under 1.5% is held by the ten largest clones.

Comments on this clone: What antigen it recognizes has not been identified. There are no base qualities to consult, and no much larger clone falls within one base.

The source of this sequence is a human donor with alopecia areata. The input for sequencing was CD4+ T cells sorted from blood, taken at week 0. The V gene is TRBV7-2 and the J gene is TRBJ2-7; the D gene is perhaps TRBD1, from 5 matching bases. CDR3 sequence: CASSLRGRTSYEQYF. The DNA sequence is as follows: TGTGCCAGCAGCTTAAGGGGCAGGACATCCTACGAGCAGTACTTC.